The entry below gives a single TCR beta chain sequence along with its context. These data are taken from a study of early stage breast cancer tumors. The CDR3 covers 16 residues. The ends lost 4 bases at V and 0 bases at J; junction bases unmatched: 6. Germline V gene sequence: CDR1 ENHRY, CDR2 SYGVKD. This table comes from immunoSEQ multiplex PCR, and its TCRdb copy is limited to in-frame clones, with some not included. The table has 5,000 to 5,500 clones, around 68% seen once. The rearrangement joins TRBV10-3 to TRBJ1-3, with TRBD1 matching 7 bases. The TCR originated in a person aged 55 to 69 with breast cancer. The sample comprised breast tumor tissue. The CDR3 spells CAISGAGTASGNTIYF. CDR3 sequence (DNA): TGTGCCATCAGTGGGGCCGGGACAGCCTCTGGAAACACCATATATTTT.